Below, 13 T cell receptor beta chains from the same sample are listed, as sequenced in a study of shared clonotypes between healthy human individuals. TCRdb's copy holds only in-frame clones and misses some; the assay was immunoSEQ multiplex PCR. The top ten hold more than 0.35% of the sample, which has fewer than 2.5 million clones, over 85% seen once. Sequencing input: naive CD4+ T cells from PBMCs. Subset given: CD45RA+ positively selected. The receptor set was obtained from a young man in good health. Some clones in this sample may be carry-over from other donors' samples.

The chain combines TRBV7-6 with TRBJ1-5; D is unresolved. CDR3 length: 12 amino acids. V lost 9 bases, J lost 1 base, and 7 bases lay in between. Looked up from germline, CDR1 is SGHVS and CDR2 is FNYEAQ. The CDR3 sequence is CASRRSNQPQHF. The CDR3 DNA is TGTGCCAGTCGGAGGAGCAATCAGCCCCAGCATTTT.

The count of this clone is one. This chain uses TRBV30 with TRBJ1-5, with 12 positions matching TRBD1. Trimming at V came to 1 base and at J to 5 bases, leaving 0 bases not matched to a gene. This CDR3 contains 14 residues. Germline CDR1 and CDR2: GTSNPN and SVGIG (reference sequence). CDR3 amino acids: CAWSGDRGHQPQHF. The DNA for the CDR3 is TGTGCCTGGAGTGGGGACAGGGGGCATCAGCCCCAGCATTTT.

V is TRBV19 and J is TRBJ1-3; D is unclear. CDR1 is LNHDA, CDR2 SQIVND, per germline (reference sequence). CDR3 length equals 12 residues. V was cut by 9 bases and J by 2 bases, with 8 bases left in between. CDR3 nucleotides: TGTGCCAGCCAAAAGACTGGAAACACCATATATTTT. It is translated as CASQKTGNTIYF.

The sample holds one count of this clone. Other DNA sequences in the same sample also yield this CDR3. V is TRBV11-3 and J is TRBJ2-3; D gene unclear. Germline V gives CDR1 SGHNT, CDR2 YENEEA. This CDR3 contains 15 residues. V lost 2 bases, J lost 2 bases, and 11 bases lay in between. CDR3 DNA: TGTGCCAGCAGCTTATACGGCGGTTCCACAGATACGCAGTATTTT. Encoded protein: CASSLYGGSTDTQYF. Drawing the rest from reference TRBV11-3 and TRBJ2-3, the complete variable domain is EAGVVQSPRYKIIEKKQPVAFWCNPISGHNTLYWYLQNLGQGPELLIRYENEEAVDDSQLPKDRFSAERLKGVDSTLKIQPAELGDSAVYLCASSLYGGSTDTQYFGPGTRLTVL.

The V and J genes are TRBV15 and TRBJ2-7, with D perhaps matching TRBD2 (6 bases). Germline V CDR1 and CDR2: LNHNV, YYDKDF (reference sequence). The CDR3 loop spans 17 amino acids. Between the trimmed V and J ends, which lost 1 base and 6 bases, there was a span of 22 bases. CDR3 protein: CATSRAPRRGNLPEQYF. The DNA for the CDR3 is TGTGCCACCAGCAGAGCACCCAGGAGGGGAAATCTCCCCGAGCAGTACTTC.

The CDR3 is CASSYSTFDTEAFF. The DNA for the CDR3 is TGTGCCAGCAGTTACTCGACTTTCGACACTGAAGCTTTCTTT. This chain uses TRBV6-5 with TRBJ1-1; the D is unclear. V was trimmed by 0 bases and J by 3 bases, leaving 8 bases between them. The CDR3 is 14 residues long. Germline V gene sequence: CDR1 MNHEY, CDR2 SVGAGI.

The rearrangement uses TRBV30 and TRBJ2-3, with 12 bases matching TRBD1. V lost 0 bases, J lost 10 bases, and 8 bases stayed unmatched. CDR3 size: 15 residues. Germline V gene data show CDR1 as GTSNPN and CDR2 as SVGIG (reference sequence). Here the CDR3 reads CAWSVLGQGASAQYF. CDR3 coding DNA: TGTGCCTGGAGTGTACTGGGACAGGGGGCCAGTGCGCAGTATTTT.

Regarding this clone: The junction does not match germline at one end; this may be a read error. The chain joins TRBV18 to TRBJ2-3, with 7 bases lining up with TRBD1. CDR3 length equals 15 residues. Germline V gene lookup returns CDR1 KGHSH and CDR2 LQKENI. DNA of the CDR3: TGTGCCAGCTCACCGGGACAGATTCCCACACATACGCAGTATTTT. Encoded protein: CASSPGQIPTHTQYF.

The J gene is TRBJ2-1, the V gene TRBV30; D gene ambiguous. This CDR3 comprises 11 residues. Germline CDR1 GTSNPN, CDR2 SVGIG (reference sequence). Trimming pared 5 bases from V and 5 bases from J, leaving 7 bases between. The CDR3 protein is CAWGLNNEQFF. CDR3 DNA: TGTGCCTGGGGCTTAAACAATGAGCAGTTCTTC.

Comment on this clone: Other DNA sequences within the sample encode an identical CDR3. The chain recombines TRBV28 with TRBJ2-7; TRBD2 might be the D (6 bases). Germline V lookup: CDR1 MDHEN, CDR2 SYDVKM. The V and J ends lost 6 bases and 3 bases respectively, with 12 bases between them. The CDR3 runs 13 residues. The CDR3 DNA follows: TGTGCCAGCAGCCGGGACTCAAACTACGAGCAGTACTTC. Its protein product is CASSRDSNYEQYF.

For the CDR3, the DNA is TGTGCCAGCAGTTTAGGCTGGGGGAGACAGGGAGATAATCAGCCCCAGCATTTT. Amino acids: CASSLGWGRQGDNQPQHF. The chain couples TRBV28 to TRBJ1-5, with 7 bases that match TRBD1. The ends lost 2 bases at V and 4 bases at J; junction bases unmatched: 14. This CDR3 comprises 18 residues. CDR1 is MDHEN, CDR2 SYDVKM, per germline.

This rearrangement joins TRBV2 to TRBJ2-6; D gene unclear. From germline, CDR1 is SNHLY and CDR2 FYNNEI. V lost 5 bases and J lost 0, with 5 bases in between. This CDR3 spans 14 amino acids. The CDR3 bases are TGTGCCAGCAGTTCCATCTCTGGGGCCAACGTCCTGACTTTC. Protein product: CASSSISGANVLTF.

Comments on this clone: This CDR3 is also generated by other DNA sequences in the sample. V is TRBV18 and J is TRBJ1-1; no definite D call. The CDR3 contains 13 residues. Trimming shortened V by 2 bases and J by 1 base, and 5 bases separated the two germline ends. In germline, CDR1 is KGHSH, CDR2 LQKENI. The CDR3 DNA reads TGTGCCAGCTCACCAAGAGGGAACACTGAAGCTTTCTTT. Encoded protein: CASSPRGNTEAFF.